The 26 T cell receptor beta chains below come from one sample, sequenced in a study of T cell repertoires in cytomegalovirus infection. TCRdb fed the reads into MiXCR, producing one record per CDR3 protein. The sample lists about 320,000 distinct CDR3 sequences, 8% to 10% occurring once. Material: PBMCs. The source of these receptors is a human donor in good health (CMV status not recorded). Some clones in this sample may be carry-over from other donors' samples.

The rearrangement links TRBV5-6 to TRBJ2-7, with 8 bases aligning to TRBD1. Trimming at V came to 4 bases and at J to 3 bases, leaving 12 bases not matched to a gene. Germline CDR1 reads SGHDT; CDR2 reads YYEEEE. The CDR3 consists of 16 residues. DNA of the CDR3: TGTGCCAGCAGCCCCCTTAGGGACAGGTCGTTCTACGAGCAGTACTTC. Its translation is CASSPLRDRSFYEQYF.

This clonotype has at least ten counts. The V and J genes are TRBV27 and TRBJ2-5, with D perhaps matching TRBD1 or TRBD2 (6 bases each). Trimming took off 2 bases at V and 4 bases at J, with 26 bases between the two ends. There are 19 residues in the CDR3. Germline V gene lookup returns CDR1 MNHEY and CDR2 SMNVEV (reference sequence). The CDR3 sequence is CASSLVPPGAVSRRETQYF. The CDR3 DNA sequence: TGTGCCAGCAGTTTAGTCCCCCCGGGGGCAGTCTCTCGGCGAGAGACCCAGTACTTC.

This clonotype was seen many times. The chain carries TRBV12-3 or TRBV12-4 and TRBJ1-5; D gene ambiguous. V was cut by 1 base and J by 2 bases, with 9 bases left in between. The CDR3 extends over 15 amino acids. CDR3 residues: CASSLVDAGNQPQHF. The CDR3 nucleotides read TGTGCCAGCAGTTTAGTGGACGCGGGCAATCAGCCCCAGCATTTT.

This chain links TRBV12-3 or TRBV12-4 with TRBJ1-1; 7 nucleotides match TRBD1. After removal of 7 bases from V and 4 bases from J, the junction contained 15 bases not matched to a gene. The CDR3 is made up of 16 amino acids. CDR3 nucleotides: TGTGCCAGCACCATTAAGGGGGGGGCAGGGGGCACTGAAGCTTTCTTT. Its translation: CASTIKGGAGGTEAFF.

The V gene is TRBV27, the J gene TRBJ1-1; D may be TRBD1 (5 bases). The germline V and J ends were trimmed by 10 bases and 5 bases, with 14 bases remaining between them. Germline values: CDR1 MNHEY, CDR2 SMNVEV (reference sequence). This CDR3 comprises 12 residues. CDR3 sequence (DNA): TGTGCCACCGTCAGGGTGGAGACTGAAGCTTTCTTT. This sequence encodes CATVRVETEAFF.

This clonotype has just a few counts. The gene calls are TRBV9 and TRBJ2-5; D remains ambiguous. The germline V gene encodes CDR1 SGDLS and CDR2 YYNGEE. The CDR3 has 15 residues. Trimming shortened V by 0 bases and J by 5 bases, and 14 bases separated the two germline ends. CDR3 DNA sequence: TGTGCCAGCAGCGTAGGGACGGCCGGTTCCGAGACCCAGTACTTC. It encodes CASSVGTAGSETQYF.

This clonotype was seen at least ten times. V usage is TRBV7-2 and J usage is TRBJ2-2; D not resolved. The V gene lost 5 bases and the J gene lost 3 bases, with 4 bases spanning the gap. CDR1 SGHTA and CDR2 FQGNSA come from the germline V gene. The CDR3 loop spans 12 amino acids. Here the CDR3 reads CASSIYTGELFF. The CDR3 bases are TGTGCCAGCAGCATATACACCGGGGAGCTGTTTTTT.

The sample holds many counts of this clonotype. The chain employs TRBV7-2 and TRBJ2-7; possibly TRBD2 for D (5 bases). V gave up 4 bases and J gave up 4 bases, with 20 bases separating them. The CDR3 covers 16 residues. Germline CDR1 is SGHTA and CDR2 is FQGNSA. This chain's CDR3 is CASSSYTGILRYEQYF. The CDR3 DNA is TGTGCCAGCAGCTCCTATACCGGGATCCTCCGTTACGAGCAGTACTTC.

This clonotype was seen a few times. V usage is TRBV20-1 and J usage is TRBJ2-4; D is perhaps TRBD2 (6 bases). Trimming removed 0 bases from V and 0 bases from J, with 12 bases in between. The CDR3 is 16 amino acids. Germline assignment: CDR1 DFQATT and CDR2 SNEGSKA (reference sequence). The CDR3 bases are TGCAGTGCTAGAGAGGGGACTGATAAAGCCAAAAACATTCAGTACTTC. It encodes CSAREGTDKAKNIQYF.

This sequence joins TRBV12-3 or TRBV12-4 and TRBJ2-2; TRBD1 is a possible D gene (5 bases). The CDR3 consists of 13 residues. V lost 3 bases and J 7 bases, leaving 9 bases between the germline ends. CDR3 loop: CASSFPGIGELFF. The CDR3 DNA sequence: TGTGCCAGCAGTTTCCCAGGGATCGGGGAGCTGTTTTTT.

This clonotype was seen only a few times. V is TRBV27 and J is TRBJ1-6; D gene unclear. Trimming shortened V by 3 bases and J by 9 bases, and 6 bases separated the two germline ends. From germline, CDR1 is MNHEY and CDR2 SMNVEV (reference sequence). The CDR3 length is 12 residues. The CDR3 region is CASSFQSSPLHF. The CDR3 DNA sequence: TGTGCCAGCAGTTTTCAGAGTTCACCCCTCCACTTT.

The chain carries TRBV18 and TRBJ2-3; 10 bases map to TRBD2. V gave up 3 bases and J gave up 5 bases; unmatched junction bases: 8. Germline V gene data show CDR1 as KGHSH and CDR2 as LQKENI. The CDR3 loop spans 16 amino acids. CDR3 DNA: TGTGCCAGCTCACCGTTGGCTAGCGGGAGAGGAGATACGCAGTATTTT. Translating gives CASSPLASGRGDTQYF.

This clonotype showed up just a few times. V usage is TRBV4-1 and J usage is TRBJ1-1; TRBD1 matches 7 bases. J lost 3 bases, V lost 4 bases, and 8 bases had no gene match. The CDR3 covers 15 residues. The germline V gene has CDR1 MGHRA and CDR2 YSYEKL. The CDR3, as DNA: TGCGCCAGCAGCCCGGACAGGACCTGGGACACTGAAGCTTTCTTT. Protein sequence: CASSPDRTWDTEAFF.

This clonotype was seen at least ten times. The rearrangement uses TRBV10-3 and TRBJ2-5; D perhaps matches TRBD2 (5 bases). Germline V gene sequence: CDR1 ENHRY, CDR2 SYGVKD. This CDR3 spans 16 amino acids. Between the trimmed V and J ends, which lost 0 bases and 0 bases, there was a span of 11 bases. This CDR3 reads CAISESWTGNQETQYF. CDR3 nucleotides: TGTGCCATCAGTGAGTCTTGGACGGGAAACCAAGAGACCCAGTACTTC.

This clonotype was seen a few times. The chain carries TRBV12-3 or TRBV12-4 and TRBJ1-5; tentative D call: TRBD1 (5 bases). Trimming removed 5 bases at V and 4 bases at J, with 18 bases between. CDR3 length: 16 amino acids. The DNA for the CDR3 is TGTGCCAGCAGTCCCACCTTGGGACCATCAAATCAGCCCCAGCATTTT. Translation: CASSPTLGPSNQPQHF.

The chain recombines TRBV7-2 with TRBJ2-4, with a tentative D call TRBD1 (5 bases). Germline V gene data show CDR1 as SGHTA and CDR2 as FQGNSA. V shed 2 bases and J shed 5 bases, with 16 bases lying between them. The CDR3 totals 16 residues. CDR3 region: CASSLSTGPEQNIQYF. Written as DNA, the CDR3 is TGTGCCAGCAGCTTAAGTACAGGCCCGGAGCAAAACATTCAGTACTTC.

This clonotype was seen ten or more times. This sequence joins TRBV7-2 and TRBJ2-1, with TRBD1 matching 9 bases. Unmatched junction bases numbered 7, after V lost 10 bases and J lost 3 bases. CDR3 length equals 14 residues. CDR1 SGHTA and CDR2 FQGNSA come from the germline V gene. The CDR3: CATTGQGFYNEQFF. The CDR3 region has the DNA TGTGCCACCACGGGACAGGGATTCTACAATGAGCAGTTCTTC.

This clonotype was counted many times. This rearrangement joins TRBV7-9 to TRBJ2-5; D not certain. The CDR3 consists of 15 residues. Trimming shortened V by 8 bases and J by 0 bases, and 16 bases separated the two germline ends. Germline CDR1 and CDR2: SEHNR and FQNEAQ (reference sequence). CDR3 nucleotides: TGTGCCAGCCCGGGCACGGATAGCCACCAAGAGACCCAGTACTTC. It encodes CASPGTDSHQETQYF.

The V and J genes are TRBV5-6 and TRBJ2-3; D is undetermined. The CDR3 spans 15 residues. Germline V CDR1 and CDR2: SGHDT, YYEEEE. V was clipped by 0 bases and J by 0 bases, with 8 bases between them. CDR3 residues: CASSLGLRSTDTQYF. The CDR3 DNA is TGTGCCAGCAGCTTGGGACTTCGGAGCACAGATACGCAGTATTTT. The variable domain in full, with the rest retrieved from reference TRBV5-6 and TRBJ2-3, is DAGVTQSPTHLIKTRGQQVTLRCSPKSGHDTVSWYQQALGQGPQFIFQYYEEEERQRGNFPDRFSGHQFPNYSSELNVNALLLGDSALYLCASSLGLRSTDTQYFGPGTRLTVL.

The CDR3, as DNA: TGCAGCGTGAGTACGGGGATATCAGCCCAGCATTTT. As protein: CSVSTGISAQHF. The chain links TRBV29-1 to TRBJ1-5; no clear D gene. This CDR3 is 12 amino acids long. The V gene lost 6 bases and the J gene lost 11 bases, with 17 bases spanning the gap. The germline V gene has CDR1 SQVTM and CDR2 ANQGSEA.

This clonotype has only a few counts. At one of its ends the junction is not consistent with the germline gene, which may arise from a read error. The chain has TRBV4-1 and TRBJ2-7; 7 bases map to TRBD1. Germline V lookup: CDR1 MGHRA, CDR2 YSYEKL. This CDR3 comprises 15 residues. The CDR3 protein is CASSQARDSSYEQYF. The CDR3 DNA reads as TGTGCCAGCAGCCAAGCCCGGGACAGTTCCTACGAGCAGTACTTC.

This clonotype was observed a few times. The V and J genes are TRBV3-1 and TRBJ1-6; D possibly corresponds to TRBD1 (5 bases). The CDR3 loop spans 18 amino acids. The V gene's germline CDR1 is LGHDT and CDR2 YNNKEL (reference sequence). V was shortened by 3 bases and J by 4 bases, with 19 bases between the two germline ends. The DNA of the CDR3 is TGTGCCAGCAGCCAGGGCAGGGTTATCTTCTCGTATAATTCACCCCTCCACTTT. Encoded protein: CASSQGRVIFSYNSPLHF.

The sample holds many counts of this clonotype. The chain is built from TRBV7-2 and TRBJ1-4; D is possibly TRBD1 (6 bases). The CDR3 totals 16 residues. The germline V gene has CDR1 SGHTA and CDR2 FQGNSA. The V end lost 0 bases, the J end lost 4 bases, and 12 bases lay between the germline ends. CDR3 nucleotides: TGTGCCAGCAGCTTAGCGGGTCTACAGGGTAATGAAAAACTGTTTTTT. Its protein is CASSLAGLQGNEKLFF.

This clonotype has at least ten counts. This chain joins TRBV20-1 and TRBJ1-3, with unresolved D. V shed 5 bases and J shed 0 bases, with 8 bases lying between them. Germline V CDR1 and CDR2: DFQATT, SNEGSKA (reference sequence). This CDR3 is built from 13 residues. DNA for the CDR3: TGCAGTGCTCGACTTGCCTCTGGAAACACCATATATTTT. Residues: CSARLASGNTIYF.

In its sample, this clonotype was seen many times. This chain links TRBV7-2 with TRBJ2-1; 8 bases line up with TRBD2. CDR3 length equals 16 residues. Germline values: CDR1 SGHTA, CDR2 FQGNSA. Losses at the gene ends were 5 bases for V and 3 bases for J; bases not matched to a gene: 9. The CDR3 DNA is TGTGCCAGCAGCGGTCGGGGTAGCGGGGTCTACAATGAGCAGTTCTTC. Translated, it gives CASSGRGSGVYNEQFF.

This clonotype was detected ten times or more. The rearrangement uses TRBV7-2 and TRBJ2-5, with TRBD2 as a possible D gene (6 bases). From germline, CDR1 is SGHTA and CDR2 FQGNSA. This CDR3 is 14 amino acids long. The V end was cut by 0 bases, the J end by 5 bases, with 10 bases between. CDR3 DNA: TGTGCCAGCAGCTTAGCGGCCCGGGGGGAGACCCAGTACTTC. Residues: CASSLAARGETQYF.